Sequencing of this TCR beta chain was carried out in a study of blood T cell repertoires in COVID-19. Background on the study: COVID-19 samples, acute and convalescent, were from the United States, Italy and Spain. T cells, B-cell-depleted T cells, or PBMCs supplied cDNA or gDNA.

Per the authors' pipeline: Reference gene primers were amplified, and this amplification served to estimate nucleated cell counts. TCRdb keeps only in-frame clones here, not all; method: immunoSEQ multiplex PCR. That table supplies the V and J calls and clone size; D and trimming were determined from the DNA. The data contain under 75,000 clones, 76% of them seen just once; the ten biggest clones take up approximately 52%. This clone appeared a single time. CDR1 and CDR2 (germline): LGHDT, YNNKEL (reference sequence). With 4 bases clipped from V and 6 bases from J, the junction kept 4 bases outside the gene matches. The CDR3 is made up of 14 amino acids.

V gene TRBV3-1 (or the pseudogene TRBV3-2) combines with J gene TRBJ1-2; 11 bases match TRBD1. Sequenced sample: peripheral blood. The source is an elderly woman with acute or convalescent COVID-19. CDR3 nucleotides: TGTGCCAGCAGCCGCCGGGACAGGGGGGATGGCTACACCTTC. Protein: CASSRRDRGDGYTF.